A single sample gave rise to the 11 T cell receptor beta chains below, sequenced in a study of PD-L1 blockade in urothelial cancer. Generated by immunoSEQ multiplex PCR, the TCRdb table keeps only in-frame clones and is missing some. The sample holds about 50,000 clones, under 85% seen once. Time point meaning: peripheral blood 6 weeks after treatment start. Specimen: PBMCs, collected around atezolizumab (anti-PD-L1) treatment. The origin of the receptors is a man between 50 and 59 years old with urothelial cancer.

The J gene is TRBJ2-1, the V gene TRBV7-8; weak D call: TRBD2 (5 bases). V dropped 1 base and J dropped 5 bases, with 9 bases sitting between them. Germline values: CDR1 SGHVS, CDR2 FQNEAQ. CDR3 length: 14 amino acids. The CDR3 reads CASSLVASNNEQFF. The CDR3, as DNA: TGTGCCAGCAGCTTAGTGGCTAGCAACAATGAGCAGTTCTTC.

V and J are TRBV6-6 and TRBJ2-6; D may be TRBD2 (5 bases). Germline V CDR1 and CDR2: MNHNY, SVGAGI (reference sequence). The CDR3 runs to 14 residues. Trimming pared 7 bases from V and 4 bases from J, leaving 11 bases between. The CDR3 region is CASIRGPGANVLTF. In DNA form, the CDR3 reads TGTGCCAGCATAAGAGGGCCAGGGGCCAACGTCCTGACTTTC.

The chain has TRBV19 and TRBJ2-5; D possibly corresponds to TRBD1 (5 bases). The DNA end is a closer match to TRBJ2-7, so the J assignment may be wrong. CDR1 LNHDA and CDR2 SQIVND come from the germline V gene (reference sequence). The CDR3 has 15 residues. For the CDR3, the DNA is TGTGCCAGTAGTATGAACCCAGGGCCGCCTTACGAGCAGTACTTC. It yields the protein CASSMNPGPPYEQYF.

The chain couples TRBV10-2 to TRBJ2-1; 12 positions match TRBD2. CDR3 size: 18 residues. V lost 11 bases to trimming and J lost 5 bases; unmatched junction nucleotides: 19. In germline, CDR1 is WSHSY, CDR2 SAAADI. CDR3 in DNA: TGCGCCGCAGCATCTAGTCTAGCGGGAGGGCCGGGTAACAATGAGCAGTTCTTC. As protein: CAAASSLAGGPGNNEQFF.

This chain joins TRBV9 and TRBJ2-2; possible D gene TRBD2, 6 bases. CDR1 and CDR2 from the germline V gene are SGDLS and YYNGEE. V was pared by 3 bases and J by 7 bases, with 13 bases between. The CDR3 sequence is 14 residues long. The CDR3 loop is CASSGLATDGELFF. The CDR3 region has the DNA TGTGCCAGCAGCGGGCTAGCGACGGACGGGGAGCTGTTTTTT.

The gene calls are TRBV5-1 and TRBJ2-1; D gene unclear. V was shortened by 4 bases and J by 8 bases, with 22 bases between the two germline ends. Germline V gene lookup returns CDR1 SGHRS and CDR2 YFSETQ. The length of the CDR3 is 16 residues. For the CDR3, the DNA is TGCGCCAGCAGCCCACTTGGAGCGAGGCCTAGAGATGAGCAGTTCTTC. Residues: CASSPLGARPRDEQFF. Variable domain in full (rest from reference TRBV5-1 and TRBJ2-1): KAGVTQTPRYLIKTRGQQVTLSCSPISGHRSVSWYQQTPGQGLQFLFEYFSETQRNKGNFPGRFSGRQFSNSRSEMNVSTLELGDSALYLCASSPLGARPRDEQFFGPGTRLTVL.

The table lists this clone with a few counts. CDR3 coding DNA: TGTGCCAGCAGCTCGCTCCTCGGGTTCGGGGCCAACGTCCTGACTTTC. Its protein is CASSSLLGFGANVLTF. The rearrangement links TRBV7-2 to TRBJ2-6; no clear D. Germline V lookup: CDR1 SGHTA, CDR2 FQGNSA. Trimming shortened V by 4 bases and J by 4 bases, and 14 bases separated the two germline ends. This CDR3 has 16 residues.

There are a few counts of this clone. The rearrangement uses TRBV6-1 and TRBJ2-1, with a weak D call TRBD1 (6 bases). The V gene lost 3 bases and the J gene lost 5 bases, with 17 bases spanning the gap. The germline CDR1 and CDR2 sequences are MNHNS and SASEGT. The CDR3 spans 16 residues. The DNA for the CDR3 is TGTGCCAGCAGTGAGAGAGGGGGAGACACCAACAATGAGCAGTTCTTC. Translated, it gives CASSERGGDTNNEQFF.

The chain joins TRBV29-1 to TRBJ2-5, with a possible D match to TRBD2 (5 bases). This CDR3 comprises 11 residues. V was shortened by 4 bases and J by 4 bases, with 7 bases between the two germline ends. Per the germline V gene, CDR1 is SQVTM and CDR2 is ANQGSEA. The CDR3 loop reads CSVVAGETQYF. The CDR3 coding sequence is TGCAGCGTTGTTGCGGGAGAGACCCAGTACTTC.

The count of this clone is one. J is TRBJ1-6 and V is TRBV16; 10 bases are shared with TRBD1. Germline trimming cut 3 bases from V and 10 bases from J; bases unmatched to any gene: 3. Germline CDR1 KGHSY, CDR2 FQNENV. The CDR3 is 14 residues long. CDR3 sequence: CASSQRDRGSPLHF. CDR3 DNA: TGTGCCAGCAGCCAGAGGGACAGGGGATCACCCCTCCACTTT.

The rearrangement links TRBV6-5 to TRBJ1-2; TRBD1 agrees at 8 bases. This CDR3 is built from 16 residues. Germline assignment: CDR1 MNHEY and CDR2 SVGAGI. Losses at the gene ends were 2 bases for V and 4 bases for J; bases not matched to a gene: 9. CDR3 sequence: CASSYKSAGGIYGYTF. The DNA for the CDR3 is TGTGCCAGCAGTTACAAATCGGCAGGGGGCATCTATGGCTACACCTTC.